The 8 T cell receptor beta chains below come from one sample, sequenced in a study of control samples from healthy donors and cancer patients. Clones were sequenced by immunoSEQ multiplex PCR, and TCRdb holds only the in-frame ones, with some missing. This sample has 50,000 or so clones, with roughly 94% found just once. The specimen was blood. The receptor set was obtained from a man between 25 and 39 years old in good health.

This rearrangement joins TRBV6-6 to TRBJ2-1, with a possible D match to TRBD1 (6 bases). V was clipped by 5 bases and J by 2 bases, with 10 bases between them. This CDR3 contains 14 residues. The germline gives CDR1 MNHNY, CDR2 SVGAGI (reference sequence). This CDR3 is CASSGQGTYNEQFF. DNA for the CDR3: TGTGCCAGCAGTGGTCAGGGGACCTACAATGAGCAGTTCTTC.

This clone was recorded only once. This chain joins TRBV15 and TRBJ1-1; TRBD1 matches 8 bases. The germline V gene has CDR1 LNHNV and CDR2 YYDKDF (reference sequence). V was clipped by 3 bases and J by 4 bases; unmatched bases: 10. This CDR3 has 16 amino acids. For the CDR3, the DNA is TGTGCCACCAGCAGGCCCCGAGGACAGGGAGGCACTGAAGCTTTCTTT. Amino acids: CATSRPRGQGGTEAFF.

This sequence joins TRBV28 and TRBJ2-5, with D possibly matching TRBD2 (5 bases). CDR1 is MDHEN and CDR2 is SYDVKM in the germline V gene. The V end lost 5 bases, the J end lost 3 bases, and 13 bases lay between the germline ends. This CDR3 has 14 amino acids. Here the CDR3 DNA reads TGTGCCAGCAGTATTCGTCCGGGGAAAGAGACCCAGTACTTC. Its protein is CASSIRPGKETQYF.

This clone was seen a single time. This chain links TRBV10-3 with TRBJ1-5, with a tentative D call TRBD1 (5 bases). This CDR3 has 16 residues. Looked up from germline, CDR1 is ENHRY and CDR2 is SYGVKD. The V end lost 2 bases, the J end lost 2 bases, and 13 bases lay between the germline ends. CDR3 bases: TGTGCCATCAGTGAGGCGGGGGGGGGTGGCAATCAGCCCCAGCATTTT. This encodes CAISEAGGGGNQPQHF.

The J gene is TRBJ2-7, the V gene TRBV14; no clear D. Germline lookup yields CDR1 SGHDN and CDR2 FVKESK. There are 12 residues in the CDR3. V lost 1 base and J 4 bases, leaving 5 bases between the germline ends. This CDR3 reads CASSQARYEQYF. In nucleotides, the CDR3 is TGTGCCAGCAGCCAAGCGAGGTACGAGCAGTACTTC.

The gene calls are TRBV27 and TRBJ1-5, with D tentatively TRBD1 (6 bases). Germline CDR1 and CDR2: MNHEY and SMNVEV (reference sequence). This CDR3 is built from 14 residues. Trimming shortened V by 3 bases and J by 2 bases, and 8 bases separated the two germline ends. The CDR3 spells CASSFEGGNQPQHF. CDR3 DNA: TGTGCCAGCAGTTTCGAGGGGGGCAATCAGCCCCAGCATTTT.

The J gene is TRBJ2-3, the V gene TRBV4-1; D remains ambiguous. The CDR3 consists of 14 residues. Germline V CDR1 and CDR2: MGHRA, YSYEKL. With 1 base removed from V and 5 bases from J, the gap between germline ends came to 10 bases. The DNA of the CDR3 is TGCGCCAGCAGCCAAGCCTCAACGGGAGATACGCAGTATTTT. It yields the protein CASSQASTGDTQYF.

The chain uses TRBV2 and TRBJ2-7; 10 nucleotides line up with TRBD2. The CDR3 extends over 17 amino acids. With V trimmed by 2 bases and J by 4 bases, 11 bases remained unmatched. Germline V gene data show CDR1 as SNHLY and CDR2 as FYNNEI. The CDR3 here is CASSERGPGLARYEQYF. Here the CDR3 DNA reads TGTGCCAGCAGTGAACGGGGCCCGGGACTAGCGAGGTACGAGCAGTACTTC.